This TCR beta chain was documented in a study of blood T cell repertoires in COVID-19. In the study overall: The United States, Italy and Spain supplied acute and convalescent COVID-19 samples.

This study enrolled people aged about 18 to 95 from about two dozen US geographic areas. Between the trimmed V and J ends, which lost 3 bases and 0 bases, there was a span of 6 bases. The CDR3 is made up of 15 amino acids. Looked up from germline, CDR1 is SNHLY and CDR2 is FYNNEI. The assay was immunoSEQ multiplex PCR, and TCRdb's table has in-frame clones only and misses some. The sample holds some 220,000 clones; 75% to 90% are singletons and the top ten take under 3.5%. This clone was counted once. The chain links TRBV2 to TRBJ1-6; D uncertain. The TCR was taken from a woman under 30 in a cohort exposed to, infected with or recovered from COVID-19 (not recorded which). The specimen sequenced was PBMCs or T cells enriched from blood (not recorded which). The CDR3 loop is CASSESSSYNSPLHF. The CDR3 coding sequence is TGTGCCAGCAGTGAGTCGAGCTCCTATAATTCACCCCTCCACTTT. Full variable domain (remainder filled in from reference TRBV2 and TRBJ1-6): EPEVTQTPSHQVTQMGQEVILRCVPISNHLYFYWYRQILGQKVEFLVSFYNNEISEKSEIFDDQFSVERPDGSNFTLKIRSTKLEDSAMYFCASSESSSYNSPLHFGNGTRLTVT.